This note documents a single TCR beta chain sequence. Germline and junction disagree at one end, which may indicate a read error. This same CDR3 is encoded by further DNA sequences in the sample. The data were taken from a study of blood T cell repertoires in COVID-19. The overall study: Spain, Italy and the United States supplied samples that represented acute and convalescent COVID-19.

Authors' analysis steps: Using reference gene primer amplification, nucleated cell counts were estimated. The method was immunoSEQ multiplex PCR; TCRdb's version includes in-frame clones alone and lacks a portion of them. V and J calls and clone size are copied from that table; D and trimming were computed from the DNA. The table has over 250,000 clones, approximately 89% seen once; the top ten hold around 9.5%. This clonotype originated in a man in his forties or fifties who had recovered from COVID-19. The sequenced sample was peripheral blood.

The CDR3 sequence: CASSVGGGHEKLFF. In DNA form, the CDR3 reads TGTGCCAGCAGTGTCGGGGGAGGACATGAAAAATTGTTTTTT. The genes are TRBV25-1 and TRBJ1-4; D possibly corresponds to TRBD1 (5 bases). CDR1 and CDR2 from the germline V gene are MGHDK and SYGVNS. The CDR3 is made up of 14 amino acids.